One and the same sample provided the 20 T cell receptor beta chains below, sequenced in a study of cytomegalovirus exposure and HLA in healthy donors. Primers included in the PCR were 60 Vbeta and 13 Jbeta primers. The protocol was immunoSEQ multiplex PCR, while the TCRdb copy is restricted to in-frame clones and leaves out a portion. Its table lists roughly 100,000 clones. The sequenced sample was PBMCs. All receptors derive from a man in his forties or fifties in good health and CMV-seropositive.

The chain has TRBV6-5 and TRBJ1-2, with D possibly matching TRBD1 (5 bases). Looked up from germline, CDR1 is MNHEY and CDR2 is SVGAGI. The CDR3 is made up of 13 amino acids. Trimming cost V 7 bases and J 4 bases, with 13 bases left between them. The CDR3 loop is CASTPTVGYGYTF. The CDR3 DNA follows: TGTGCCAGCACCCCGACAGTGGGCTATGGCTACACCTTC.

This chain uses TRBV30 with TRBJ2-1, with TRBD2 identical over 9 bases. CDR3 length: 16 amino acids. Germline V gene lookup returns CDR1 GTSNPN and CDR2 SVGIG (reference sequence). The J segment lost 0 bases and the V segment lost 1 base, leaving 4 bases of the junction unmatched. CDR3 region: CAWSAISGSSYNEQFF. The CDR3 nucleotides read TGTGCCTGGAGTGCGATTAGCGGGAGCTCCTACAATGAGCAGTTCTTC.

The chain is built from TRBV27 and TRBJ2-5; D remains ambiguous. The germline V gene encodes CDR1 MNHEY and CDR2 SMNVEV (reference sequence). V lost 3 bases and J lost 0, with 5 bases in between. This CDR3 has 13 amino acids. The CDR3 sequence is CASSFGYQETQYF. As DNA, the CDR3 is TGTGCCAGCAGTTTCGGGTACCAAGAGACCCAGTACTTC.

The CDR3 sequence: CAISPGQGSNQPQHF. CDR3 nucleotide sequence: TGTGCCATCAGTCCGGGACAGGGGAGCAATCAGCCCCAGCATTTT. The chain links TRBV10-3 to TRBJ1-5, with 10 nucleotides matching TRBD1. Germline lookup yields CDR1 ENHRY and CDR2 SYGVKD. The CDR3 has 15 amino acids. Trimming cost V 5 bases and J 1 base; bases outside gene matches: 2.

V is TRBV6-1 and J is TRBJ2-7; 11 bases are a match to TRBD2. V shed 4 bases and J 6 bases; nucleotides not matched to a gene: 8. This CDR3 has 15 residues. The germline V gene has CDR1 MNHNS and CDR2 SASEGT. CDR3: CASSALAGVPREQYV. For the CDR3, the DNA is TGTGCCAGCAGTGCACTAGCGGGAGTCCCCCGCGAGCAGTACGTC.

CDR3 bases: TGCGCCAGCAGCTCCACCTTCCTAGCGGTACAAGAGACCCAGTACTTC. Its translation is CASSSTFLAVQETQYF. This rearrangement joins TRBV4-1 to TRBJ2-5; 7 bases line up with TRBD2. V lost 5 bases, J lost 2 bases, and 11 bases stayed unmatched. Per germline, CDR1 MGHRA and CDR2 YSYEKL. This CDR3 region has 16 residues.

This chain uses TRBV18 with TRBJ2-3, with D possibly being TRBD2 (8 bases). There are 15 residues in the CDR3. V was pared by 2 bases and J by 11 bases, with 20 bases between. Germline loops: CDR1 KGHSH, CDR2 LQKENI. The CDR3 DNA sequence: TGTGCCAGCTCACCAGTCGCGGGAGGTCGACAGGGGCAGTATTTT. As protein: CASSPVAGGRQGQYF.

The chain is built from TRBV14 and TRBJ1-1, with D possibly being TRBD1 (6 bases). There are 18 residues in the CDR3. Germline CDR1 reads SGHDN; CDR2 reads FVKESK. V lost 3 bases and J 0 bases, leaving 20 bases between the germline ends. The CDR3 here is CASSQDEREQGLNTEAFF. DNA of the CDR3: TGTGCCAGCAGCCAGGACGAACGGGAACAGGGTTTGAACACTGAAGCTTTCTTT.

The gene calls are TRBV19 and TRBJ1-5; D remains ambiguous. The CDR3 spans 15 residues. CDR1 is LNHDA, CDR2 SQIVND, per germline (reference sequence). The V and J ends lost 7 bases and 1 base respectively, with 14 bases between them. CDR3: CASNPGRRSNQPQHF. The CDR3, as DNA: TGTGCCAGTAATCCTGGGAGGAGGAGCAATCAGCCCCAGCATTTT.

V is TRBV13 and J is TRBJ2-2; 9 positions match TRBD2. The V gene end was trimmed by 1 base and the J gene end by 2 bases; junction bases not matched to a gene: 14. The CDR3 spans 20 residues. Germline lookup yields CDR1 PRHDT and CDR2 FYEKMQ (reference sequence). CDR3 nucleotides: TGTGCCAGCAGCTTAGCATGGTTAGCGGGAGAACTGGGAAACACCGGGGAGCTGTTTTTT. Translating gives CASSLAWLAGELGNTGELFF.

The V call is TRBV6-1, the J call TRBJ1-2, with 8 bases aligning to TRBD1. CDR1 and CDR2 from the germline V gene are MNHNS and SASEGT. V shed 0 bases and J 6 bases; nucleotides not matched to a gene: 6. The CDR3 runs to 15 residues. Here the CDR3 reads CASSEAHTGGNGYTF. CDR3 nucleotides: TGTGCCAGCAGTGAAGCCCACACAGGGGGTAATGGCTACACCTTC.

This chain uses TRBV28 with TRBJ1-2; 8 bases are a match to TRBD1. There are 14 residues in the CDR3. Germline lookup yields CDR1 MDHEN and CDR2 SYDVKM. V was pared by 3 bases and J by 4 bases, with 4 bases of the junction left unmatched. CDR3 bases: TGTGCCAGCAGTTTGACAGGGGTCGTCTATGGCTACACCTTC. Its protein is CASSLTGVVYGYTF.

This chain joins TRBV2 and TRBJ2-7; D possibly corresponds to TRBD2 (6 bases). Germline V gene data show CDR1 as SNHLY and CDR2 as FYNNEI. V lost 7 bases and J lost 2, with 9 bases in between. The CDR3 consists of 12 residues. The CDR3 DNA reads as TGTGCCAGCAAGGAGGGGCCCTACGAGCAGTACTTC. Residues: CASKEGPYEQYF.

V is TRBV18 and J is TRBJ2-1; D is perhaps TRBD2 (5 bases). V lost 6 bases and J lost 7, with 19 bases in between. Germline CDR1 reads KGHSH; CDR2 reads LQKENI. CDR3 size: 15 residues. The CDR3 reads CASSSRGTNKNEQFF. In nucleotides, the CDR3 is TGTGCCAGCTCCTCCCGGGGTACTAATAAGAATGAGCAGTTCTTC.

The CDR3 nucleotides are TGTGCCAGCAGCTCCAGACTAGAGAGCACAGATACGCAGTATTTT. It translates to CASSSRLESTDTQYF. This rearrangement joins TRBV5-4 to TRBJ2-3; tentative D call: TRBD2 (6 bases). This CDR3 is 15 amino acids long. Germline V gene lookup returns CDR1 SGHNT and CDR2 YYREEE (reference sequence). Trimming cost V 3 bases and J 0 bases, with 11 bases left between them.

This chain links TRBV12-2 with TRBJ2-5; TRBD2 is the table's D call, not checked against the DNA. TRBV12-2 has pseudogene status. This CDR3 contains 17 residues. The DNA for the CDR3 is TGTGCAAGTCGCTTAGCGGTGTGGGCTAGCGGGGAAGAGACCCAGTACTTC. This translates into CASRLAVWASGEETQYF.

J is TRBJ1-3 and V is TRBV6-1, with D tentatively TRBD1 (5 bases). This CDR3 has 13 residues. Germline CDR1 is MNHNS and CDR2 is SASEGT. Trimming removed 3 bases from V and 3 bases from J, with 6 bases in between. CDR3 region: CASSEQGGNTIYF. In DNA, the CDR3 is TGTGCCAGCAGTGAGCAGGGTGGAAACACCATATATTTT.

The CDR3 DNA follows: TGCGCCAGCAGCCGTCTGGGGAGCCCTTTCGACTCCTACAATGAGCAGTTCTTC. Translated: CASSRLGSPFDSYNEQFF. The chain couples TRBV4-3 to TRBJ2-1; D possibly corresponds to TRBD2 (5 bases). V lost 4 bases to trimming and J lost 0 bases, with 19 bases between them. Germline V gene sequence: CDR1 LGHNA, CDR2 YSLEER. The CDR3 is made up of 18 amino acids.

This chain links TRBV6-5 with TRBJ2-1, with 11 bases identical to TRBD2. The CDR3 extends over 15 amino acids. With 6 bases clipped from V and 8 bases from J, the junction kept 9 bases outside the gene matches. The germline CDR1 and CDR2 sequences are MNHEY and SVGAGI. CDR3 nucleotides: TGTGCCAGCAGGCGGGGGCTAGCGGGAGGCGATGAGCAGTTCTTC. Translation gives CASRRGLAGGDEQFF.

The genes are TRBV4-3 and TRBJ2-1; TRBD2 might be the D (6 bases). V was shortened by 1 base and J by 6 bases, with 22 bases between the two germline ends. Germline V gene data show CDR1 as LGHNA and CDR2 as YSLEER. The length of the CDR3 is 18 residues. This CDR3 reads CASSQAHRTSAGLNEQFF. In DNA form, the CDR3 reads TGCGCCAGCAGCCAAGCCCACAGGACTTCAGCGGGCCTCAATGAGCAGTTCTTC.